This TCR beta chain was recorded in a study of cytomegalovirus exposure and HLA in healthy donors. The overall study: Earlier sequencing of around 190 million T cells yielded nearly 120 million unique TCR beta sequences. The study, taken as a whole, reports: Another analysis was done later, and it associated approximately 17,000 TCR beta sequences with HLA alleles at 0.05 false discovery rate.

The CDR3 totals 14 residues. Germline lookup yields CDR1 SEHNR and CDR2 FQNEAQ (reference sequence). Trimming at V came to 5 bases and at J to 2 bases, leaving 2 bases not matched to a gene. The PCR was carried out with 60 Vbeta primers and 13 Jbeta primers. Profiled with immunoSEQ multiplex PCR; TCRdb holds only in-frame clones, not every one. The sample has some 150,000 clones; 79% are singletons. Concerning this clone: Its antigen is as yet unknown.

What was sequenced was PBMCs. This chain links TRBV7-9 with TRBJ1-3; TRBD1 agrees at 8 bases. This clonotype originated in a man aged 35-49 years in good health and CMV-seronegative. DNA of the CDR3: TGTGCCAGCAGCCTGACAGGGGCTGGAAACACCATATATTTT. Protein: CASSLTGAGNTIYF.